A selection of T cell receptor beta chains follows, all from one sample in a study of blood T cell repertoires in COVID-19. The method was immunoSEQ multiplex PCR; TCRdb's version includes in-frame clones alone and lacks a portion of them. The sample gives about 180,000 clones, over 70% of which show up once; less than 3% is in the top ten. Specimen: peripheral blood. All receptors derive from an older woman with acute or convalescent COVID-19. Each CDR3 is given with its conserved first and last residue. D genes are given only for firm matches. Some rows mark clone size as missing; the rest say once, few, many or name a class of expanded clone.

v_gene	abundance	j_gene	d_gene	len	CDR3nt	CDR3aa
TRBV28	NA	TRBJ2-7	TRBD1	15	TGTGCCAGCAGTGCCTCCGGGACAGATCTTTACGAGCAGTACTTC	CASSASGTDLYEQYF
TRBV7-2	NA	TRBJ2-3	TRBD2	16	TGTGCCAGCAGCTTAGAGCGCGGGGGGGCGACAGATACGCAGTATTTT	CASSLERGGATDTQYF
TRBV7-9	NA	TRBJ2-2	NA	15	TGTGCCAGCAGCCCCCAGGGCGGACGGGTCGGGGAGCTGTTTTTT	CASSPQGGRVGELFF
TRBV5-6	NA	TRBJ2-7	NA	14	TGTGCCAGCAGCTTCGGTGGGAGCTCCTACGAGCAGTACTTC	CASSFGGSSYEQYF
TRBV7-2	NA	TRBJ1-1	TRBD1	15	TGTGCCAGCAGCGCCAGGGGGCCGGGAACATTTGAAGCTTTCTTT	CASSARGPGTFEAFF
TRBV28	few	TRBJ2-7	NA	12	TGTGCCAGCAGGGGGGCTATTGGAGAGCAGTACTTC	CASRGAIGEQYF
TRBV4-3	NA	TRBJ2-2	NA	17	TGCGCCAGCAGCCAAGAGGGGAGTCTTCGGGGCACCGGGGAGCTGTTTTTT	CASSQEGSLRGTGELFF
TRBV3-1/TRBV3-2	NA	TRBJ2-3	TRBD2	15	TGTGCCAGCCGGGGGGGCCGAGGAGTAACAGATACGCAGTATTTT	CASRGGRGVTDTQYF
TRBV2	NA	TRBJ1-5	TRBD1	16	TGTGCCAGCAGTGATACAGGGGAAGGGTGGCATCAGCCCCAGCATTTT	CASSDTGEGWHQPQHF
TRBV28	NA	TRBJ1-6	NA	13	TGTGCCAGCAGTTTACGGGTTAATTCACCCCTCCACTTT	CASSLRVNSPLHF
TRBV18	NA	TRBJ2-3	TRBD1	15	TGTGCCAGCTCACTCTCGGGACAGGGCACAGATACGCAGTATTTT	CASSLSGQGTDTQYF
TRBV7-2	NA	TRBJ1-1	NA	14	TGTGCCAGCAGCATACAGGCTTTGGGGACTGAAGCTTTCTTT	CASSIQALGTEAFF
TRBV29-1	few	TRBJ1-2	TRBD1	11	TGCAGCGTTAGACAGGGCAATGGCTACACCTTC	CSVRQGNGYTF
TRBV6-5	NA	TRBJ1-4	NA	15	TGTGCCAGCAGTTACACTACAGGGACTAATGAAAAACTGTTTTTT	CASSYTTGTNEKLFF
TRBV5-5	NA	TRBJ2-2	NA	13	TGTGCCAGCAGCCCCTGGCAAGTCGGGGAGCTGTTTTTT	CASSPWQVGELFF
TRBV6-5	NA	TRBJ1-3	NA	15	TGTGCCAGCAGTTTGACTTTCACCTCTGGAAACACCATATATTTT	CASSLTFTSGNTIYF
TRBV6-1	NA	TRBJ2-5	NA	12	TGTGCCAGCCGGGGGGCACAAGAGACCCAGTACTTC	CASRGAQETQYF
TRBV5-1	NA	TRBJ2-5	TRBD2	16	TGCGCCAGCAGCTTGGGTCTAGCGGGGGTCCAAGAGACCCAGTACTTC	CASSLGLAGVQETQYF
TRBV19	NA	TRBJ2-7	NA	14	TGTGCCAGTAGTTTCCCCAGGGGGGCCTACGAGCAGTACTTC	CASSFPRGAYEQYF
TRBV2	NA	TRBJ2-2	TRBD1	15	TGTGCCAGGTCCACAGGGGTTTCGAACACCGGGGAGCTGTTTTTT	CARSTGVSNTGELFF
TRBV5-1	NA	TRBJ1-1	TRBD1	15	TGCGCCAGCAGCTTGGAAGGGGGCTCCGGCACTGAAGCTTTCTTT	CASSLEGGSGTEAFF
TRBV5-1	NA	TRBJ2-2	NA	14	TGCGCCAGCAGCTTGGCCAGGGTAGCCGGGGAGCTGTTTTTT	CASSLARVAGELFF
TRBV3-1/TRBV3-2	NA	TRBJ1-6	NA	16	TGTGCCAGCAGCCCGGCGGCGAGCTCCTATAATTCACCCCTCCACTTT	CASSPAASSYNSPLHF
TRBV5-5	NA	TRBJ2-3	TRBD2	18	TGTGCCAGCAGCCGGGGGCGGACTAGCGGGGGAGATACAGATACGCAGTATTTT	CASSRGRTSGGDTDTQYF
TRBV30	NA	TRBJ1-1	NA	17	TGTGCCTGGAGTGTATCCCGGGGGGGCCTAACTTACACTGAAGCTTTCTTT	CAWSVSRGGLTYTEAFF
TRBV15	once	TRBJ1-1	TRBD1	14	TGTGCCACCAGGACGGACAGGGAAGGTCCTGAAGCTTTCTTT	CATRTDREGPEAFF
TRBV5-6	NA	TRBJ1-4	NA	15	TGTGCCAGCAGCCAGAGGACAGCCCTCAATGAAAAACTGTTTTTT	CASSQRTALNEKLFF
TRBV19	NA	TRBJ2-5	TRBD1	14	TGTGCCAGTAGTGCTAGACAGGGGCAAGAGACCCAGTACTTC	CASSARQGQETQYF
TRBV2	NA	TRBJ1-6	NA	13	TGTGCCAGCGTGCCCACAGGGAACTCACCCCTCCACTTT	CASVPTGNSPLHF
TRBV19	NA	TRBJ1-1	TRBD1	14	TGTGCCAGTAGACAACAGGGGGCGAGTACTGAAGCTTTCTTT	CASRQQGASTEAFF
TRBV14	NA	TRBJ2-3	TRBD1	15	TGTGCCAGCAGCGAACAGGGGTCTAGCACAGATACGCAGTATTTT	CASSEQGSSTDTQYF
TRBV3-1/TRBV3-2	NA	TRBJ2-5	NA	15	TGTGCCAGCAGCCAAGATTTCCGGGTACAAGAGACCCAGTACTTC	CASSQDFRVQETQYF
TRBV9	NA	TRBJ2-4	NA	14	TGTGCCAGCAGCCCGTTCACAGGGACAAACATTCAGTACTTC	CASSPFTGTNIQYF
TRBV28	NA	TRBJ1-1	NA	11	TGTGCCAGCTCAGGGGTTTCCGAAGCTTTCTTT	CASSGVSEAFF
TRBV19	NA	TRBJ1-5	NA	12	TGTGCCAGTCACTTACCCAATCAGCCCCAGCATTTT	CASHLPNQPQHF
TRBV29-1	many	TRBJ2-6	TRBD1	16	TGCAGCGTCGGGACAGGGGATCCCTCTGGGGCCAACGTCCTGACTTTC	CSVGTGDPSGANVLTF
TRBV18	NA	TRBJ2-1	TRBD2	15	TGTGCCAGCTCAGTAGCGGGGAGCTCCTACAATGAGCAGTTCTTC	CASSVAGSSYNEQFF
TRBV6-6	NA	TRBJ1-5	TRBD1	17	TGTGCCAGCAGTCTCGGGACAGCCGTATATAGCAATCAGCCCCAGCATTTT	CASSLGTAVYSNQPQHF
TRBV5-4	NA	TRBJ1-4	TRBD1	15	TGTGCCAGCAGCGGGGACAGGGCAACTAATGAAAAACTGTTTTTT	CASSGDRATNEKLFF
TRBV5-1	NA	TRBJ1-4	TRBD1	18	TGCGCCAGCAGCTTGGGTTTCTCGGGACAGCCTATTAATGAAAAACTGTTTTTT	CASSLGFSGQPINEKLFF
TRBV18	few	TRBJ1-1	NA	11	TGTGCCAGCTCCCAGGGGCGTGAAGCTTTCTTT	CASSQGREAFF
TRBV6-5	NA	TRBJ1-1	NA	15	TGTGCCAGCAGACCCGGGGGGGGGCGAGAGACTGAAGCTTTCTTT	CASRPGGGRETEAFF
TRBV18	NA	TRBJ2-7	TRBD2	15	TGTGCCAGCTCACCAATGGGGGGGTCTACCTACGAGCAGTACTTC	CASSPMGGSTYEQYF
TRBV7-2	once	TRBJ1-2	NA	13	TGTGCCAGCAGCCTCGGTCAGGGAGGTGGCTACACCTTC	CASSLGQGGGYTF
TRBV9	NA	TRBJ2-7	NA	16	TGTGCCAGCAGCGTAGGAACAGGGCTCACCTCCTACGAGCAGTACTTC	CASSVGTGLTSYEQYF
TRBV24-1	NA	TRBJ1-5	TRBD1	14	TGTGCCACCAGTGACACGACAGGGAATCAGCCCCAGCATTTT	CATSDTTGNQPQHF
TRBV6-5	NA	TRBJ1-1	TRBD1	14	TGTGCCAGCAGTTTGACAGGGAGTGGCACTGAAGCTTTCTTT	CASSLTGSGTEAFF
TRBV5-3	NA	TRBJ1-2	NA	16	TGTGCCAGAAGCCCATACCAGCGGGCGCAGAGCTATGGCTACACCTTC	CARSPYQRAQSYGYTF
TRBV13	NA	TRBJ2-7	TRBD2	16	TGTGCCAGCAGCCCTCTGGGCGGGGGGGCCTCATACGAGCAGTACTTC	CASSPLGGGASYEQYF
TRBV11-3	NA	TRBJ2-3	NA	16	TGTGCCAGCAGTAGGGGGGGGAAGACTAGCACAGATACGCAGTATTTT	CASSRGGKTSTDTQYF
TRBV20-1	few	TRBJ1-2	NA	9	TGCAGTGCTAAGGGGGTATACACCTTC	CSAKGVYTF
TRBV5-6	NA	TRBJ1-6	TRBD1	16	TGTGCCAGCAGTTTGACGGCGGACAGGGAAATTTCACCCCTCCACTTT	CASSLTADREISPLHF
TRBV2	NA	TRBJ2-1	TRBD2	15	TGTGCCAGCATGGGACTAGCGGGGAGCTACAATGAGCAGTTCTTC	CASMGLAGSYNEQFF
TRBV11-3	NA	TRBJ1-1	TRBD1	13	TGTGCCAGCAGCCCCTCCCGGACAGGGGAAGCTTTCTTT	CASSPSRTGEAFF
TRBV11-2	NA	TRBJ1-2	NA	13	TGTGCCAGCAGCTTAGACGGGTACTATGGCTACACCTTC	CASSLDGYYGYTF
TRBV24-1	few	TRBJ2-5	NA	16	TGTGCCACCAGTGATTTAGGGGTCGGGCAGAAGGAGACCCAGTACTTC	CATSDLGVGQKETQYF
TRBV3-1/TRBV3-2	NA	TRBJ2-3	TRBD1	16	TGTGCCTGCAAGGGGACAGAGAGAGCTAGCACAGATACGCAGTATTTT	CACKGTERASTDTQYF
TRBV2	NA	TRBJ2-5	TRBD2	14	TGTGCCAGCAGGTCCAAAGCGGGGGAGGGGACCCAGTACTTC	CASRSKAGEGTQYF
TRBV6-5	NA	TRBJ2-7	TRBD2	14	TGTGCCAGCCGAACCGGGACTAGCGTACACGAGCAGTACTTC	CASRTGTSVHEQYF